This TCR beta chain was sequenced during a study of blood T cells in healthy people across ages. Per the germline V gene, CDR1 is LGHDT and CDR2 is YNNKEL (reference sequence). This CDR3 has 15 residues. The junction had 3 bases not matched to a gene; V was cut back by 1 base and J by 0 bases. Then a second PCR, running about 6 to 12 cycles, was carried out with a sample-barcoded 5' primer and a J-beta primer mix. TCRdb itself ran the 5' RACE reads through MiXCR, one entry per CDR3 protein. Of under 1 million distinct CDR3 sequences listed, under 55% were seen once; the top ten hold roughly 19%. The chain joins TRBV3-1 to TRBJ2-7, with 7 bases identical to TRBD2. Sequencing was done on a sample of blood. The origin of this receptor is a man aged 60 to 69 in good health. The CDR3 DNA reads TGTGCCAGCAGCCAAGCCTGGGGGGGCTCCTACGAGCAGTACTTC. Translated: CASSQAWGGSYEQYF.